The 27 T cell receptor beta chains listed next were all sequenced from one sample in a study of monozygotic twins with inflammatory bowel disease. TCRdb re-called the 5' RACE reads, yielding one record per CDR3 amino acid sequence without DNA. Seen in this sample are under 150,000 distinct CDR3 sequences; the ten most common clones hold approximately 2.5%. Sequenced sample: blood. These receptors were taken from a human donor with ulcerative colitis or Crohn's disease, or a healthy co-twin of an affected twin (not recorded which).

The gene calls are TRBV6-1 and TRBJ2-2; TCRdb outputs TRBD2, but without DNA this stays unchecked. Per germline, CDR1 MNHNS and CDR2 SASEGT. CDR3 length: 15 amino acids. This CDR3 reads CASSRTSANTGELFF.

The chain employs TRBV6-2 or TRBV6-3 and TRBJ1-1; TCRdb proposes TRBD1, but this gene call is untestable without DNA. CDR3 length: 15 amino acids. CDR1 and CDR2 from the germline V gene are MNHEY and SVGEGT. CDR3 sequence: CASSPWDPFRAEAFF.

This sequence joins TRBV19 and TRBJ1-5; TCRdb selects TRBD1, and the lack of DNA leaves this call unchecked. Per germline, CDR1 LNHDA and CDR2 SQIVND (reference sequence). The CDR3 spans 14 residues. This CDR3 is CASSIYGGHQPQHF.

CDR3 in amino acids: CASSLTLYGDGYSF. The chain combines TRBV7-2 with TRBJ1-2. The CDR3 is 14 residues long. Germline V lookup: CDR1 SGHTA, CDR2 FQGNSA.

V is TRBV7-2 and J is TRBJ2-7; TCRdb's D gene call, TRBD1, goes unchecked for lack of DNA. This CDR3 has 16 amino acids. The germline CDR1 and CDR2 sequences are SGHTA and FQGNSA. The CDR3 loop reads CASSLPRRGGGYEQYF.

This chain uses TRBV20-1 with TRBJ2-3; absent DNA, TCRdb's TRBD2 call cannot be checked. Germline V gene lookup returns CDR1 DFQATT and CDR2 SNEGSKA (reference sequence). The CDR3 length is 14 residues. CDR3 region: CSAPRGSGTDTQYF.

The rearrangement links TRBV5-1 to TRBJ2-5; the TRBD1 assignment by TCRdb is unverifiable without DNA. The germline gives CDR1 SGHRS, CDR2 YFSETQ. CDR3 length: 16 amino acids. The CDR3: CASSRGSAGEWETQYF.

The rearrangement joins TRBV4-3 to TRBJ2-7; no DNA is available, so the TRBD1 call from TCRdb remains unchecked. CDR1 and CDR2 from the germline V gene are LGHNA and YSLEER. This CDR3 contains 14 residues. This chain's CDR3 is CASSQEHRPYEQYF.

This chain links TRBV7-2 with TRBJ2-1. This CDR3 is 16 amino acids long. Germline assignment: CDR1 SGHTA and CDR2 FQGNSA. CDR3 protein: CASSLGMWLPYNEQFF.

The chain uses TRBV5-1 and TRBJ2-2; TCRdb's D call of TRBD1 is untestable without DNA. CDR1 is SGHRS and CDR2 is YFSETQ in the germline V gene. The CDR3 sequence is 15 residues long. CDR3 loop: CASSRGQGPTGELFF.

The V gene is TRBV18, the J gene TRBJ2-7; lacking DNA, the TRBD1 call made by TCRdb goes unchecked. The CDR3 runs to 15 residues. Germline V gives CDR1 KGHSH, CDR2 LQKENI. Here the CDR3 reads CASSPGLGASYEQYF.

The rearrangement joins TRBV5-4 to TRBJ2-1. The CDR3 totals 12 residues. Germline V gives CDR1 SGHNT, CDR2 YYREEE (reference sequence). This CDR3 reads CASSISLDEQFF.

This chain connects TRBV7-3 to TRBJ2-7; TCRdb selects TRBD1, and the lack of DNA leaves this call unchecked. Germline V lookup: CDR1 SGHTA, CDR2 FQGTGA. This CDR3 has 16 amino acids. The CDR3 region is CASSLLGTGALYEQYF. The full variable domain, completed using reference TRBV7-3 and TRBJ2-7, is GAGVSQTPSNKVTEKGKYVELRCDPISGHTALYWYRQSLGQGPEFLIYFQGTGAADDSGLPNDRFFAVRPEGSVSTLKIQRTERGDSAVYLCASSLLGTGALYEQYFGPGTRLTVT.

The CDR3 loop is CAWTSGADTQYF. The rearrangement uses TRBV30 and TRBJ2-3; TCRdb's D call of TRBD1 is untestable without DNA. This CDR3 spans 12 amino acids. In germline, CDR1 is GTSNPN, CDR2 SVGIG (reference sequence).

The rearrangement joins TRBV4-3 to TRBJ2-4; TCRdb gives TRBD1 as the D gene, but with no DNA this cannot be confirmed. The germline gives CDR1 LGHNA, CDR2 YSLEER. There are 15 residues in the CDR3. This CDR3 is CASSQDTGKGNIQYF.

This chain joins TRBV11-1 and TRBJ2-3. Germline V gene lookup returns CDR1 SGHAT and CDR2 FQDESV (reference sequence). The CDR3 is 13 residues long. The CDR3 loop reads CASSLPMGDTQYF. The whole variable domain, filled in from reference TRBV11-1 and TRBJ2-3, reads EAEVAQSPRYKITEKSQAVAFWCDPISGHATLYWYRQILGQGPELLVQFQDESVVDDSQLPKDRFSAERLKGVDSTLKIQPAELGDSAMYLCASSLPMGDTQYFGPGTRLTVL.

The chain joins TRBV10-3 to TRBJ2-2; TCRdb lists TRBD1, though no DNA is available to test this call. CDR1 is ENHRY, CDR2 SYGVKD, per germline. This CDR3 has 16 amino acids. The CDR3 sequence: CAISSEQGVSTGELFF.

The chain has TRBV20-1 and TRBJ2-3; TCRdb reports TRBD2, a call that lacks DNA to check it against. The CDR3 runs to 16 residues. Per germline, CDR1 DFQATT and CDR2 SNEGSKA (reference sequence). The CDR3 loop is CSAPTGTSGYTDTQYF.

CDR3 sequence reads: CASRTLAGADNEQFF. The chain combines TRBV19 with TRBJ2-1; TCRdb lists TRBD2, though no DNA is available to test this call. This CDR3 comprises 15 residues. CDR1 and CDR2 (germline): LNHDA, SQIVND (reference sequence). The full variable domain, in which reference TRBV19 and TRBJ2-1 provide the parts outside the CDR3, is DGGITQSPKYLFRKEGQNVTLSCEQNLNHDAMYWYRQDPGQGLRLIYYSQIVNDFQKGDIAEGYSVSREKKESFPLTVTSAQKNPTAFYLCASRTLAGADNEQFFGPGTRLTVL.

The genes are TRBV10-3 and TRBJ2-5. The CDR3 runs 12 residues. In germline, CDR1 is ENHRY, CDR2 SYGVKD. This chain's CDR3 is CAISDLEETQYF.

J is TRBJ2-1 and V is TRBV20-1; TCRdb selects TRBD1, and the lack of DNA leaves this call unchecked. Germline values: CDR1 DFQATT, CDR2 SNEGSKA (reference sequence). The CDR3 consists of 17 residues. The CDR3 sequence is CSAHAWPSGQGDNEQFF.

The chain carries TRBV12-3 or TRBV12-4 and TRBJ2-5; there is no DNA to check the TCRdb D call of TRBD1. The CDR3 has 13 amino acids. CDR3 residues: CASSLWGQETQYF.

This sequence joins TRBV6-1 and TRBJ2-1; absent DNA, TCRdb's TRBD2 call cannot be checked. The CDR3 is 14 residues long. Germline CDR1 is MNHNS and CDR2 is SASEGT. The CDR3 region is CASRSSGTYNEQFF.

The chain uses TRBV6-2 or TRBV6-3 and TRBJ2-1; TCRdb lists TRBD2, though no DNA is available to test this call. The V gene's germline CDR1 is MNHEY and CDR2 SVGEGT. CDR3 length: 15 amino acids. The CDR3 is CASGVQRGGYNEQFF.

The chain joins TRBV18 to TRBJ1-6; without DNA, the TCRdb call of TRBD1 cannot be checked. The CDR3 consists of 16 residues. The V gene's germline CDR1 is KGHSH and CDR2 LQKENI. The CDR3 region is CASSPRDISYNSPLHF.

The chain is built from TRBV6-5 and TRBJ1-4. The CDR3 runs to 15 residues. Germline V gives CDR1 MNHEY, CDR2 SVGAGI. CDR3 in amino acids: CASSYSTRSNEKLFF.

This rearrangement joins TRBV20-1 to TRBJ1-2; TCRdb's D call of TRBD1 is untestable without DNA. The germline CDR1 and CDR2 sequences are DFQATT and SNEGSKA (reference sequence). The CDR3 spans 12 residues. The CDR3: CSASPVRDGYTF.